This TCR beta chain was identified during a study of T cell responses to AZD1222 COVID-19 vaccine (dated by TCRdb to the early 2020s). About the investigation overall: TCR sequencing covered fewer than 250 trial participants: 207 given two doses of AZD1222 and 26 given two doses of MenACWY control vaccine. Trial participants were enrolled into age subgroups of 18-55, 56-69 and 70-plus years, which contained about 150, 27 and 61 TCR-sequenced participants, respectively.

In the paper's terms, the time point label means: about 28 days (+/-7) after the second vaccine dose. Because spike-specific TCR depth and breadth did not differ between the two schedules, AZD1222 recipients who got a second dose at roughly 4 weeks were pooled with those who got a second dose at roughly 12 weeks. Vaccinee samples came from UK trials COV001 and COV002, including a single-blind randomized controlled phase 2/3 trial of AZD1222 (ChAdOx1 nCoV-19) in healthy adults. Trial participant PBMC samples were collected at day 0 and day 28 after the second dose for TCRbeta chain sequencing. Regarding this clone: Its antigen target is currently unknown. The input lacks base qualities; no much larger clone sits a single base away.

The CDR3 regions of human TCRbeta chains were analyzed by immunosequencing. The paper's processing steps were these. TCRs in the repertoires were compared against a reference library of SARS-CoV-2-specific TCRs that had been generated with the MIRA antigen-specificity platform. Breadth was defined as the fraction of unique TCRs that were SARS-CoV-2-associated, and depth was defined as the fraction of total T cells that were SARS-CoV-2-associated. Using the MIRA data, each spike-specific TCR was assigned both to the spike region to which the TCR was reactive and to a CD4 or CD8 class. Log10-transformed breadth and depth values were compared by one-way ANOVA with Sidak's multiple comparisons tests. Not all clones reach the TCRdb copy of this immuneACCESS table, which keeps in-frame sequences only. Checked studies attribute under half of the gap to unresolved V genes and leave the rest unexplained. For V, J and clone size, that table is used; D and trimming come from the DNA. This sample lists 150,000 to 200,000 clones; 92% were detected once. Around 1% of the sample is taken by the ten largest.

Sequences MNHNS (CDR1) and SASEGT (CDR2) are obtained from the germline V gene. Unmatched junction bases come to 3, with V trimmed by 2 bases and J by 7 bases. From the cysteine through the phenylalanine, the CDR3 covers 15 amino acids. The only DNA kept is the CDR3, 45 bases in frame from the first base. Here is what the overall study found, with its caveats: Reportedly, close to half of the unique spike-specific TCRs recognized epitopes lying outside the regions that are mutated in the B.1.351 and B.1.1.7 variants. In the small 56-69-year group, the increase in depth fell short of significance, most likely because of low power. A significant rise in spike-specific TCR breadth and depth was observed after two AZD1222 doses relative to day 0 and relative to MenACWY recipients. Participants were mostly white British and included more females than males, and it was suggested by the authors that clonal diversity may have been underestimated. Vaccine-associated CD4 TCRs spanned the whole spike protein, with dominant responses in regions 160-218 and 743-854. No day 14 peak-response samples were available, so repertoires were characterized only after the peak T cell response. Conclusions about previously exposed vaccinees are limited, since just six AZD1222 recipients were seropositive for SARS-CoV-2 at baseline.

The sequence is built from TRBV6-1 and TRBJ1-6; TRBD1 matches 9 bases in the middle. This TCR came from an adult who received the AZD1222 COVID-19 vaccine. The input for sequencing was peripheral blood, taken 28 days after the second AZD1222 dose. At the DNA level, the sequence is TGTGCCAGCAGTGAAAACAGGGGGCCCAATTCACCCCTCCACTTT. Protein translation: CASSENRGPNSPLHF.